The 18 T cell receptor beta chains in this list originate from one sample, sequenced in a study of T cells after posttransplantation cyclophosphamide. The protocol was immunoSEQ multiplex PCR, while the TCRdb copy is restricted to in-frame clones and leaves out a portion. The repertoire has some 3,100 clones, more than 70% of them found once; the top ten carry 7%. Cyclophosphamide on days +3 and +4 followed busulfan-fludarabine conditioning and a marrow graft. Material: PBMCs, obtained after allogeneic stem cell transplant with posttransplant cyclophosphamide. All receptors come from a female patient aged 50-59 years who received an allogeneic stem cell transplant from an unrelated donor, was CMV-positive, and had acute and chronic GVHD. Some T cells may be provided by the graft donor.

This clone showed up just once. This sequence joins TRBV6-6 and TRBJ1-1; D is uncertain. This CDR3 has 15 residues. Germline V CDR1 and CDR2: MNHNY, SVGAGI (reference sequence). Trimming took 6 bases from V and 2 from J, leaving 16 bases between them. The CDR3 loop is CASRPPPGINTEAFF. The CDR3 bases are TGTGCCAGCAGACCACCCCCGGGGATAAACACTGAAGCTTTCTTT.

The CDR3 sequence: CASSLALVRISSGSDEQFF. The CDR3 DNA reads as TGTGCCAGCAGCTTAGCGCTGGTTAGGATCTCTAGCGGGAGTGATGAGCAGTTCTTC. V and J are TRBV7-8 and TRBJ2-1; 10 positions match TRBD2. Per germline, CDR1 SGHVS and CDR2 FQNEAQ. The ends lost 0 bases at V and 8 bases at J; junction bases unmatched: 16. The CDR3 is 19 residues long.

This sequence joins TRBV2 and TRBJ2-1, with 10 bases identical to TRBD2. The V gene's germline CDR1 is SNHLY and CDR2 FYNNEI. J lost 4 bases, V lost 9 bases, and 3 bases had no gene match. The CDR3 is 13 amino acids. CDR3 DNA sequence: TGTGCCAGACGGACTAGCGGATACAATGAGCAGTTCTTC. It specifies CARRTSGYNEQFF.

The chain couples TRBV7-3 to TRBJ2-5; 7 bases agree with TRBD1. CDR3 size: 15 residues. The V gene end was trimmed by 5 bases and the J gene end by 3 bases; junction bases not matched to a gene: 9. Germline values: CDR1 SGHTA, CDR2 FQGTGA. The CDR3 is CASSPRGQTKETQYF. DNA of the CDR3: TGTGCCAGCAGCCCCAGGGGACAGACTAAAGAGACCCAGTACTTC. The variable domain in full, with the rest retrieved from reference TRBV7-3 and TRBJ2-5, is GAGVSQTPSNKVTEKGKYVELRCDPISGHTALYWYRQSLGQGPEFLIYFQGTGAADDSGLPNDRFFAVRPEGSVSTLKIQRTERGDSAVYLCASSPRGQTKETQYFGPGTRLLVL.

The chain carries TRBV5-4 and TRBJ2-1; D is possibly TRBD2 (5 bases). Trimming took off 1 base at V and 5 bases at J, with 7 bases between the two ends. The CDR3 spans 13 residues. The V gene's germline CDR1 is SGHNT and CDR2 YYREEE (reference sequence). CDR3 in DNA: TGTGCCAGCAGCTTGAGCGGTCACAATGAGCAGTTCTTC. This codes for CASSLSGHNEQFF.

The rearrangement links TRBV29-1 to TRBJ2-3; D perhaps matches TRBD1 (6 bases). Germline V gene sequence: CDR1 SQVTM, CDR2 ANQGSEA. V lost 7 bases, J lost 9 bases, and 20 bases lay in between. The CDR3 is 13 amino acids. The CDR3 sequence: CSATTVDRTTQYF. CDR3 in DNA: TGCAGCGCGACGACAGTCGACAGGACCACGCAGTATTTT.

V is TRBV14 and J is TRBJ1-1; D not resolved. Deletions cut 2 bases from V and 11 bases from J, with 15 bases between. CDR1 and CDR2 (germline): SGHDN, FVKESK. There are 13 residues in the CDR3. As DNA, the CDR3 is TGTGCCAGCAGCCAATCACCGGGAGGTTGGGCTTTCTTT. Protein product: CASSQSPGGWAFF. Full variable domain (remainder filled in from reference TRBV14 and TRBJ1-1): EAGVTQFPSHSVIEKGQTVTLRCDPISGHDNLYWYRRVMGKEIKFLLHFVKESKQDESGMPNNRFLAERTGGTYSTLKVQPAELEDSGVYFCASSQSPGGWAFFGQGTRLTVV.

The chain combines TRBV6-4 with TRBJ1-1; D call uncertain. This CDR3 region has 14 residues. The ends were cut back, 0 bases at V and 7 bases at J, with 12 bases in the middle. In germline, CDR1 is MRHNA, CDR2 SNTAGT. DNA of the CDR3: TGTGCCAGCAGTGACTCTCCCTGGTCGAGTGAAGCTTTCTTT. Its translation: CASSDSPWSSEAFF.

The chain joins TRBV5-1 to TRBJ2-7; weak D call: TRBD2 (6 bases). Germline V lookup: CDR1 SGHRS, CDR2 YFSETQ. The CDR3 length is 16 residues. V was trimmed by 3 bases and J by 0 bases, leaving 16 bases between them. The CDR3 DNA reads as TGCGCCAGCAGCTGGGGACTGCTGGAAAGCTCCTACGAGCAGTACTTC. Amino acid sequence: CASSWGLLESSYEQYF.

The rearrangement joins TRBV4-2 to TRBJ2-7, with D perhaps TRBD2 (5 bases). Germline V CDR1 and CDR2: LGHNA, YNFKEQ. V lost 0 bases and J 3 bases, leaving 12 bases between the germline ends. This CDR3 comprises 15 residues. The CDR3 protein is CASSQEPGVGYEQYF. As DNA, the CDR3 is TGTGCCAGCAGCCAAGAGCCCGGGGTTGGCTACGAGCAGTACTTC.

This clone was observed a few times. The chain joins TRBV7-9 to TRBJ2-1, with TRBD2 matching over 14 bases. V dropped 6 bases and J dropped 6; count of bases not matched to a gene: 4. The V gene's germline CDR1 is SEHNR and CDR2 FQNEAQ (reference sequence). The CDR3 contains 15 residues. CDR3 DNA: TGTGCCAGCAGTCGGACTAGCGGGGGGCTCAATGAGCAGTTCTTC. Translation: CASSRTSGGLNEQFF.

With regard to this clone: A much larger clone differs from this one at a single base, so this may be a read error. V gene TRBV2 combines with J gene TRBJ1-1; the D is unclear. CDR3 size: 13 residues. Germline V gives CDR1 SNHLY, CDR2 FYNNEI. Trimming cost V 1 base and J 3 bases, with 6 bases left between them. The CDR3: CASSEERDTEAFF. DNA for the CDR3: TGTGCCAGCAGTGAAGAGAGAGACACTGAAGCTTTCTTT.

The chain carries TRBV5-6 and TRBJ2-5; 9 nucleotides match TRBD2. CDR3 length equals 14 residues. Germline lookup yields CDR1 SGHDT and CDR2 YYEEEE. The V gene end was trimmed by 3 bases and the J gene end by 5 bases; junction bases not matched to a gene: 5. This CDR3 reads CASSSAGGPETQYF. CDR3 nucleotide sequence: TGTGCCAGCAGCTCGGCGGGAGGGCCTGAGACCCAGTACTTC.

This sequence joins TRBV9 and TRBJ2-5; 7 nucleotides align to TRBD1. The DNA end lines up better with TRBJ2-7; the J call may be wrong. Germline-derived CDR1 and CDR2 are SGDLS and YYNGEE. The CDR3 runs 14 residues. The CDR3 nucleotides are TGTGCCAGCAGCGTAGGGACAGGAATCTACGAGCAGTACTTC. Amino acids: CASSVGTGIYEQYF.

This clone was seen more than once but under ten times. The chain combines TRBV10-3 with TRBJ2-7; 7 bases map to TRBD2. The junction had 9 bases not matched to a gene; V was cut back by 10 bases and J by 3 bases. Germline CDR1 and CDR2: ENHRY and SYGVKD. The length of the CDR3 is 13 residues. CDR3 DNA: TGTGCCACCCGGCTAGCGGCAGGCTACGAGCAGTACTTC. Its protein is CATRLAAGYEQYF.

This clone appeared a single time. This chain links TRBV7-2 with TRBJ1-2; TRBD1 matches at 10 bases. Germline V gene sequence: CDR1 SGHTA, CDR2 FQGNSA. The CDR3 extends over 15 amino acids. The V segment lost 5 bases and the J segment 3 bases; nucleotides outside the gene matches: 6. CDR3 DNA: TGTGCCAGCAGCCTCCGACAGGGGGCGGACTATGGCTACACCTTC. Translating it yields CASSLRQGADYGYTF.

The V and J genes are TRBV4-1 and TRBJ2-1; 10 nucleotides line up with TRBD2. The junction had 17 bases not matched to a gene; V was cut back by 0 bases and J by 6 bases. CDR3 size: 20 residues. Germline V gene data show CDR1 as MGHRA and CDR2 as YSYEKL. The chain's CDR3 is CASSQEHKREGLFRSNEQFF. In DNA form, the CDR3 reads TGCGCCAGCAGCCAAGAACATAAGCGGGAGGGCCTATTTAGATCCAATGAGCAGTTCTTC.

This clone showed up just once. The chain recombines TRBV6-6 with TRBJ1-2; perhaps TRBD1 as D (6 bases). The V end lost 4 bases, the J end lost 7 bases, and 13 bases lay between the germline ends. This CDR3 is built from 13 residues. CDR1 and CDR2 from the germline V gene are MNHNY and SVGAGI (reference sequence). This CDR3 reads CASSLPGHLGYTF. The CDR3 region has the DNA TGTGCCAGCAGTTTACCGGGACACCTTGGCTACACCTTC.